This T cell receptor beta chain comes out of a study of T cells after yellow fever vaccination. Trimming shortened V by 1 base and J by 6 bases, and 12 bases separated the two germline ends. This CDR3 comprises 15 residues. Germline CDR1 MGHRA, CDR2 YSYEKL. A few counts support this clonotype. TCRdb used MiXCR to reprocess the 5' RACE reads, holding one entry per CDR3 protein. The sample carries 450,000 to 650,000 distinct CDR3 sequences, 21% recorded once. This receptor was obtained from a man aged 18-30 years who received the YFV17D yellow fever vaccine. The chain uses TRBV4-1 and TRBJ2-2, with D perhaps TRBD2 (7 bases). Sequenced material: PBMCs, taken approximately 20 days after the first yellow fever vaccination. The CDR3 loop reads CASSQVRGGAGELFF. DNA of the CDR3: TGCGCCAGCAGCCAAGTCAGGGGAGGGGCCGGGGAGCTGTTTTTT.